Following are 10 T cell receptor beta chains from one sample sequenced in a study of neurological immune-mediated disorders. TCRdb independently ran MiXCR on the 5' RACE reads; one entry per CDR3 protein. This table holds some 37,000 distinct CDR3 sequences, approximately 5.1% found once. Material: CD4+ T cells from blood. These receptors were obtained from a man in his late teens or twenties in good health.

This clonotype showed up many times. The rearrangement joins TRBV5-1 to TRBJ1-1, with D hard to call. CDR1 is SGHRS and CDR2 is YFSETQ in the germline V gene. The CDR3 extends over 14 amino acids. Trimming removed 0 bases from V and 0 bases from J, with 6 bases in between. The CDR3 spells CASSLVSMNTEAFF. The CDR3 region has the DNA TGCGCCAGCAGCTTGGTCAGCATGAACACTGAAGCTTTCTTT.

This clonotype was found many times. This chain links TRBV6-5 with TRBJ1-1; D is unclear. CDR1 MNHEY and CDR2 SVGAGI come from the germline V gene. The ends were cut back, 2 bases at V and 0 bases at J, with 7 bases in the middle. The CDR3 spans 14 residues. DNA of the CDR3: TGTGCCAGCAGTTACGGACTGATGAACACTGAAGCTTTCTTT. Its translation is CASSYGLMNTEAFF.

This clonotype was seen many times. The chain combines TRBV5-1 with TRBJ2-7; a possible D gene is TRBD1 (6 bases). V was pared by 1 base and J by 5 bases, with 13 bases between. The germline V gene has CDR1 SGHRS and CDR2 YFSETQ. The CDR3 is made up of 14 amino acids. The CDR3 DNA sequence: TGCGCCAGCAGCTTGAACAGGGAGAGGAACGAGCAGTACTTC. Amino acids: CASSLNRERNEQYF.

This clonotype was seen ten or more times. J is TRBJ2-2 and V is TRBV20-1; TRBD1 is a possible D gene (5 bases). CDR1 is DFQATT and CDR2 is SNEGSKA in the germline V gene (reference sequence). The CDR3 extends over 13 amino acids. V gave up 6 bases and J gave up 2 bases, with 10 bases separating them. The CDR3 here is CSARTLNTGELFF. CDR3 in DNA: TGCAGTGCAAGGACACTCAACACCGGGGAGCTGTTTTTT.

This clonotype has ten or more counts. The DNA for the CDR3 is TGCGCCAGCAGCCCAGGGGACGGCGCAACTAATGAAAAACTGTTTTTT. Its protein is CASSPGDGATNEKLFF. This chain connects TRBV5-1 to TRBJ1-4; the D gene is possibly TRBD1 (6 bases). The germline gives CDR1 SGHRS, CDR2 YFSETQ. Trimming removed 4 bases from V and 0 bases from J, with 13 bases in between. The CDR3 is 16 residues long.

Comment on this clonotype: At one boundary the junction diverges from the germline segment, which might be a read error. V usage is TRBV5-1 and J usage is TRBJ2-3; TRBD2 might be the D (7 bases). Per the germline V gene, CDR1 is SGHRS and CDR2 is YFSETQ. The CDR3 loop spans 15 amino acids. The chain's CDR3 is CACSLVRGGADTQYF. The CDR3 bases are TGCGCCTGCAGCTTGGTCAGGGGAGGGGCAGATACGCAGTATTTT.

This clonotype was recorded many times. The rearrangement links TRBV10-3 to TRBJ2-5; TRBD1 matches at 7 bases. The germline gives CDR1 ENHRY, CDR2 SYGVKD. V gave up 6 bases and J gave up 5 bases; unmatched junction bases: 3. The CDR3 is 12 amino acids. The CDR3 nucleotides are TGTGCCATCAGCAGGGGGACGGAGACCCAGTACTTC. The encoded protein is CAISRGTETQYF.

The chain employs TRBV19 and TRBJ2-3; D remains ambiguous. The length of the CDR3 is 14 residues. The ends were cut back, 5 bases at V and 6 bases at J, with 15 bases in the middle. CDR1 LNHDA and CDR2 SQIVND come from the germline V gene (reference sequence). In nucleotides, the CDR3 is TGTGCCAGTAGTCGCGGTCCCCAACGGGATACGCAGTATTTT. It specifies CASSRGPQRDTQYF.

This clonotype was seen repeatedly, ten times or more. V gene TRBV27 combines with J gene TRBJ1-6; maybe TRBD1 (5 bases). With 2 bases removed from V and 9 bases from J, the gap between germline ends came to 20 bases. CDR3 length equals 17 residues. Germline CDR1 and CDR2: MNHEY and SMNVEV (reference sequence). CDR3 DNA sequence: TGTGCCAGCAGTTTAGAGGGGACTTATAGCCTAAGTTCACCCCTCCACTTT. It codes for CASSLEGTYSLSSPLHF.

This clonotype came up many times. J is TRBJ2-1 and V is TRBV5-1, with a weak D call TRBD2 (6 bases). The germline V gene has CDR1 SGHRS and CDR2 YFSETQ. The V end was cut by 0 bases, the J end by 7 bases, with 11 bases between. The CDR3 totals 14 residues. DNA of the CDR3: TGCGCCAGCAGCTTGGCCCTGGGGGGTAATGAGCAGTTCTTC. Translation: CASSLALGGNEQFF.